This is a list of T cell receptor beta chains from one sample in a study of shared clonotypes between healthy human individuals. The data were produced by immunoSEQ multiplex PCR, yet TCRdb's version contains in-frame clones alone and is incomplete. There are some 550,000 clones in the sample; approximately 97% occur only once, and roughly 0.05% lies in the top ten. Sequenced material: naive CD4+ T cells sorted from blood. The receptors derive from a woman in her 30s in good health. Each CDR3 is given with its conserved first and last residue.

j_gene | v_gene | CDR3aa
TRBJ2-7 | TRBV11-2 | CASSAGLFSSYEQYF
TRBJ1-2 | TRBV5-1 | CASSPGQIGYTF
TRBJ2-7 | TRBV7-3 | CASSLNGNSYEQYF
TRBJ2-1 | TRBV18 | CASSRPGAPSSYNEQFF
TRBJ1-5 | TRBV28 | CASRLQGVRNQPQHF
TRBJ2-1 | TRBV5-8 | CASSQEGPNEQFF
TRBJ1-3 | TRBV7-9 | CASSSVPGNTIYF
TRBJ1-6 | TRBV4-1 | CASSQDRGSSYNSPLHF
TRBJ2-7 | TRBV27 | CASSLTTRDYPVPYEQYF
TRBJ2-3 | TRBV11-2 | CASSLDGPASTDTQYF
TRBJ2-1 | TRBV30 | CAWSFFRTAWSYNEQFF
TRBJ2-7 | TRBV11-2 | CASSIQSVLEQYF
TRBJ2-7 | TRBV28 | CASSPTPVYEQYF
TRBJ2-7 | TRBV19 | CASSTLAGGPYEQYF
TRBJ2-3 | TRBV27 | CASSSSGRAPNSTDTQYF
TRBJ2-7 | TRBV18 | CASSSGDSSPGYEQYF
TRBJ2-2 | TRBV18 | CASSPRTVGELFF
TRBJ2-7 | TRBV7-9 | CASSSRIGADDYEQYF
TRBJ2-7 | TRBV4-1 | CASSQGIRGTGPWEQYF
TRBJ2-1 | TRBV30 | CAWRGGKGTYNEQFF
TRBJ2-3 | TRBV30 | CAWSPPVRSTDTQYF
TRBJ2-7 | TRBV7-2 | CASSRTSGGEQYF
TRBJ1-2 | TRBV28 | CASVGESNYGYTF
TRBJ2-1 | TRBV10-3 | CAINRDPIAGGGYNEQFF